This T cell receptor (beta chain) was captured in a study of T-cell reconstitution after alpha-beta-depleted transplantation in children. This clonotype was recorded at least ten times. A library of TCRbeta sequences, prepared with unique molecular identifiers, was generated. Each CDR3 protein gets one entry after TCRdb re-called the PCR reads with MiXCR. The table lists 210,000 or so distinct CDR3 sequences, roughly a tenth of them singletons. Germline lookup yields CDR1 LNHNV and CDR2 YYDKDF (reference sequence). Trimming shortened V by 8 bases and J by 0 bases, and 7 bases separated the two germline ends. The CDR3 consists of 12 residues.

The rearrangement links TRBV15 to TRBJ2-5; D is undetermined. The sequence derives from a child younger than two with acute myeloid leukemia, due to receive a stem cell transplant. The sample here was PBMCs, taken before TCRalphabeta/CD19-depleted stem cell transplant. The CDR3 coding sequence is TGTGCCACCGGGCGGTACCAAGAGACCCAGTACTTC. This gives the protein CATGRYQETQYF.